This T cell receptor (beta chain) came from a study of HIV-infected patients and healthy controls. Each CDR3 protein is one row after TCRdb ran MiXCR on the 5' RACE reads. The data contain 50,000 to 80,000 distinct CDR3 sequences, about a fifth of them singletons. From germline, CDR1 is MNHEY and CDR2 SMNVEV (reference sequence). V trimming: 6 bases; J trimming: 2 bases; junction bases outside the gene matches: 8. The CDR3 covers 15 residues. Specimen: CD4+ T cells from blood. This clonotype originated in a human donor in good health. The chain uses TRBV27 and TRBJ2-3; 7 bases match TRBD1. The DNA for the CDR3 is TGTGCCAGCAGCAGACAACAGGGGTCCACAGATACGCAGTATTTT. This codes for CASSRQQGSTDTQYF.